Listed below are T cell receptor beta chains from one sample, sequenced in a study of T cell responses to AZD1222 COVID-19 vaccine. Sequencing used immunoSEQ multiplex PCR; TCRdb keeps in-frame clones, though not all of them. Among around 190,000 clones, almost 90% were seen once, and the ten largest hold under 14%. Sequencing used peripheral blood, obtained 28 days after the second AZD1222 dose. These TCRs come from an adult who received the AZD1222 COVID-19 vaccine. Each CDR3 is given with its conserved first and last residue. A D gene is named only where the DNA matches it firmly. The size of a clone is reported for some rows only, either as once, few or many, or as a class for expanded clones.

J gene	clone size	V gene	D gene	CDR3 length	CDR3 DNA	CDR3 protein
TRBJ2-3	.	TRBV9	.	14	TGTGCCAGCAGCGTAGGGGGGTATGGAGATACGCAGTATTTT	CASSVGGYGDTQYF
TRBJ2-5	.	TRBV11-1	.	14	TGTGCCAGCAGCTTAACAAGGGTAGGAGAGACCCAGTACTTC	CASSLTRVGETQYF
TRBJ1-5	.	TRBV24-1	.	15	TGTGCCACCAGTGATCCTCAGGGTAGCAATCAGCCCCAGCATTTT	CATSDPQGSNQPQHF
TRBJ2-1	.	TRBV20-1	TRBD1	16	TGCAGTGCTAGTTCCCAGGGGGCGAGCTCCTACAATGAGCAGTTCTTC	CSASSQGASSYNEQFF
TRBJ2-3	.	TRBV9	.	15	TGTGCCAGCAGCGTAGTGGGGGCCGGCACAGATACGCAGTATTTT	CASSVVGAGTDTQYF
TRBJ2-1	.	TRBV9	.	15	TGTGCCAGCACCTCAGCGCCGAGCTCCTACAATGAGCAGTTCTTC	CASTSAPSSYNEQFF
TRBJ1-3	once	TRBV15	TRBD1	15	TGTGCCACCAGCAGAGAGGGGACAGCTGGAAACACCATATATTTT	CATSREGTAGNTIYF
TRBJ2-7	.	TRBV5-1	TRBD1	16	TGCGCCAGCAGCTTGGGACAGGGATCTATGCGGTACGAGCAGTACTTC	CASSLGQGSMRYEQYF
TRBJ1-1	.	TRBV30	.	12	TGTGCCTGGAGTGGGGACGGGACTGAAGCTTTCTTT	CAWSGDGTEAFF
TRBJ1-5	.	TRBV30	.	14	TGTGCCTGGAGTGTACTAGGGGGGAGTCAGCCCCAGCATTTT	CAWSVLGGSQPQHF
TRBJ2-3	.	TRBV19	TRBD2	15	TGTGCCAGTAGTATTGAGTCCCAGCGGGGCGATACGCAGTATTTT	CASSIESQRGDTQYF
TRBJ1-1	.	TRBV5-4	TRBD1	14	TGTGCCAGCAGCCGGACAGGGGGCAGCACTGAAGCTTTCTTT	CASSRTGGSTEAFF
TRBJ2-3	.	TRBV9	.	15	TGTGCCAGCAGCTCACAGGGATGGGGTACAGATACGCAGTATTTT	CASSSQGWGTDTQYF
TRBJ2-5	.	TRBV6-5	TRBD1	14	TGTGCCAGCAGACAGACAGGGGGCCAAGAGACCCAGTACTTC	CASRQTGGQETQYF
TRBJ1-3	.	TRBV10-3	TRBD1	15	TGTGCCATCAGCCCGACAGGGTTCTCTGGAAACACCATATATTTT	CAISPTGFSGNTIYF
TRBJ2-3	.	TRBV6-5	.	14	TGTGCCAGCAGTTACCGGGTCCCAGCGGATACGCAGTATTTT	CASSYRVPADTQYF
TRBJ1-4	once	TRBV23-1	.	12	TGCGCCAGCAGTCAATCGACTGAAAAACTGTTTTTT	CASSQSTEKLFF
TRBJ2-1	.	TRBV14	.	15	TGTGCCAGCACCCCAGGGTATAGCTCCTACAATGAGCAGTTCTTC	CASTPGYSSYNEQFF
TRBJ1-1	.	TRBV7-3	.	13	TGTGCCAGCAGCAGGGGAGGCAACACTGAAGCTTTCTTT	CASSRGGNTEAFF
TRBJ1-3	.	TRBV15	TRBD1	18	TGTGCCACCAGCAGAGGAACAGGGGGCCCAGGCTCTGGAAACACCATATATTTT	CATSRGTGGPGSGNTIYF
TRBJ1-2	once	TRBV29-1	.	11	TGCAGCGTTGAAGACCTGGATGGCTACACCTTC	CSVEDLDGYTF
TRBJ2-7	.	TRBV6-5	.	15	TGTGCCAGCAGACCGTCTTCCAACGGTCCCTACGAGCAGTACTTC	CASRPSSNGPYEQYF
TRBJ2-7	.	TRBV9	TRBD2	14	TGTGCCAGCCGCCCCGGACTAGCAAGCAACGAGCAGTACTTC	CASRPGLASNEQYF
TRBJ1-1	.	TRBV15	.	14	TGTGCCACCAGCAGAAGGACAGCGAACACTGAAGCTTTCTTT	CATSRRTANTEAFF
TRBJ1-5	.	TRBV28	.	14	TGTGCCAGCAGTGGGGGGTCTAGCAATCAGCCCCAGCATTTT	CASSGGSSNQPQHF
TRBJ1-5	.	TRBV19	.	15	TGTGCCAGTAGTATTCTAGGAAATAGCAATCAGCCCCAGCATTTT	CASSILGNSNQPQHF
TRBJ1-2	.	TRBV12-5	.	13	TGTGCTAGTGGTCTCGGAACGGGACCCCGCTACACCTTC	CASGLGTGPRYTF
TRBJ2-2	.	TRBV19	.	16	TGTGCCAGTAGTACCTCCTCCAGGGGAAACACCGGGGAGCTGTTTTTT	CASSTSSRGNTGELFF
TRBJ2-7	.	TRBV5-4	TRBD1	15	TGTGCCAGCAGCTCCGGACAGGGCTACTCCTACGAGCAGTACTTC	CASSSGQGYSYEQYF